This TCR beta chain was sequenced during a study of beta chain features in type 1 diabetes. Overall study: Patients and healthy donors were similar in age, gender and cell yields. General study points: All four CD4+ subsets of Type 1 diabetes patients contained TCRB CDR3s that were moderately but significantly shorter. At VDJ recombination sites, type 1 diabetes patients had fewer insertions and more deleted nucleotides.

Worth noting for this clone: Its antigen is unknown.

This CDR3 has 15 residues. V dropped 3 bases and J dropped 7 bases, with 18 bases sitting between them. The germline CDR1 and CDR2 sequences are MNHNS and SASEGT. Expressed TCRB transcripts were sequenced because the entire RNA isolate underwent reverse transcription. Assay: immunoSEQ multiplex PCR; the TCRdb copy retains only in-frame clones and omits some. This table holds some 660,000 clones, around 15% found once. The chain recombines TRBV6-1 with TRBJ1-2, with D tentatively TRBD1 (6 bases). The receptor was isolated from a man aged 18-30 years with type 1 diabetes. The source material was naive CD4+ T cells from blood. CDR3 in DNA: TGTGCCAGCAGTGACCCCGGGACACCGGTTTCTGGCTACACCTTC. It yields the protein CASSDPGTPVSGYTF.